This T cell receptor (beta chain) is drawn from a study of shared clonotypes between healthy human individuals. On the study more broadly: Used for every donor were three CD4 naive, three CD4 memory, two CD8 naive and one CD8 memory plate.

Remarks on this clone: Its antigen is not known. The sample holds other DNA sequences that translate to the same CDR3.

Only in-frame clones appear in the TCRdb table, and some are missing; sequencing was by immunoSEQ multiplex PCR. The sample records some 2 million clones, 85% to 95% being singletons. Notes on the study in general: It was the few donors that limited the genetic and exposure-history diversity represented. Against clonotypes common to all four donors, non-shared ones had lower generation probabilities.

In the naive CD8 group, cells lacked CD45RO and were positively selected for CCR7, so terminally differentiated effector memory CD45RA+ cells were left out. Donation came from healthy HIV-negative adults that had no recent acute infections or vaccinations. V was shortened by 1 base and J by 2 bases, with 10 bases between the two germline ends. CDR1 and CDR2 (germline): LNHDA, SQIVND (reference sequence). This CDR3 is built from 15 residues. This TCR derives from a man aged 18-30 years in good health. The rearrangement uses TRBV19 and TRBJ2-3; unclear D gene. The sequencing sample was made of naive CD8+ T cells sorted from blood. CDR3 DNA: TGTGCCAGTAGTATAGTGGGCGGATCCACAGATACGCAGTATTTT. Amino acids: CASSIVGGSTDTQYF.